These 2 T cell receptor beta chains share one sample of origin, sequenced in a study of CD8 T cells in Susac syndrome. Reverse transcription of about 0.5 to 1 ug RNA used random hexamers. TCRdb called the immunoSEQ multiplex PCR reads again in MiXCR, with one record for every CDR3 protein. The sample carries about 90,000 distinct CDR3 sequences, just under 95% recorded once. Sequencing was carried out using CD8+ T cells from PBMCs. Every receptor here comes from a human donor in good health.

The rearrangement links TRBV2 to TRBJ2-4; 8 bases fit TRBD2. Germline V gene data show CDR1 as SNHLY and CDR2 as FYNNEI. This CDR3 spans 18 amino acids. V lost 6 bases, J lost 0 bases, and 13 bases stayed unmatched. This CDR3 reads CASRLGGSGGGAKNIQYF. The CDR3 region has the DNA TGTGCCAGCAGGTTGGGGGGCAGCGGGGGCGGAGCCAAAAACATTCAGTACTTC.

This clonotype was picked up one time. The rearrangement uses TRBV29-1 and TRBJ2-3; D is perhaps TRBD2 (6 bases). CDR1 is SQVTM, CDR2 ANQGSEA, per germline. The CDR3 spans 15 residues. The V end lost 2 bases, the J end lost 0 bases, and 12 bases lay between the germline ends. CDR3 nucleotides: TGCAGCGTTGAACGCGCGGGGTACAGCACAGATACGCAGTATTTT. It codes for CSVERAGYSTDTQYF.